This T cell receptor (beta chain) was identified in a study of CD8+CD57+ T cells in acquired aplastic anemia. Turning to the study itself: CD4+ and CD8+ cells, once sorted, gave DNA averaging around 3.2 ug. Whole-study findings and limits: There were roughly 28 CD8+ CDR3 sequences that occurred in both patients and controls. Patients showed no significant difference from controls in CD8+ Simpson's diversity.

CDR3 and TCR beta VDJ profiling relied on a genomic DNA template. Each CDR3 protein is one row after TCRdb ran MiXCR on the reads. The sample lists under 500,000 distinct CDR3 sequences, less than 35% seen once, with around 0.82% in the top ten. In its sample, this clonotype was seen a few times. Its target is not known. Patients included in sequencing had previously demonstrated CD8+CD57+ cell expansion by flow cytometry. The blood sampling took place in patients who had so far received no therapy. Looked up from germline, CDR1 is KGHDR and CDR2 is SFDVKD. Losses at the gene ends were 12 bases for V and 10 bases for J; bases not matched to a gene: 10. This CDR3 spans 13 amino acids.

This TCR derives from a human donor with aplastic anemia. Sequencing input: sorted CD4+, CD8+, or CD8+CD57+ T cells (not recorded which) from PBMCs. The chain has TRBV24-1 and TRBJ1-6; 8 nucleotides agree with TRBD1. The CDR3 sequence: CAWQDRVESPLHF. CDR3 coding DNA: TGTGCCTGGCAGGACAGGGTTGAATCACCCCTCCACTTT.